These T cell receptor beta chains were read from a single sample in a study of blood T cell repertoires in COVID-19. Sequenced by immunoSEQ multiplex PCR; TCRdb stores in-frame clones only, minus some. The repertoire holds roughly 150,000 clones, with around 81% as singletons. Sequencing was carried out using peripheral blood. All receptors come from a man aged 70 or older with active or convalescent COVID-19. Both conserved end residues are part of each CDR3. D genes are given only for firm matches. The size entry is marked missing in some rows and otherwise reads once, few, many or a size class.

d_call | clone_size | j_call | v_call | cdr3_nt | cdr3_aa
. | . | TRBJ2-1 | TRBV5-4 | TGTGCCAGCAGCTTGGTGGCAGGGCTATACAATGAGCAGTTCTTC | CASSLVAGLYNEQFF
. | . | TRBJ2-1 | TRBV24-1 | TGTGCCACCAGTGACCCTAAGAATGAGCAGTTCTTC | CATSDPKNEQFF
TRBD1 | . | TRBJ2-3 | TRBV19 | TGTGCCAGTAGTGTCCGGGACAGGGGGACAGATACGCAGTATTTT | CASSVRDRGTDTQYF
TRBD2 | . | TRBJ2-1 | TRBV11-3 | TGTGCCAGCAGCTTAACCCCTGCGGGAGGGCGGAGTGAGCAGTTCTTC | CASSLTPAGGRSEQFF
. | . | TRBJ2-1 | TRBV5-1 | TGCGCCAGCAGCTCCCACGGGGTTCTTTCTGAGCAGTTCTTC | CASSSHGVLSEQFF
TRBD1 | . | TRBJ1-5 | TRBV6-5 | TGTGCCAGCAGTTACGGCAGGGGGCGAAGCAATCAGCCCCAGCATTTT | CASSYGRGRSNQPQHF
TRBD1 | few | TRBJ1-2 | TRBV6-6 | TGTGCCAGCAGCCCAAGGGGGCTTGACTATGGCTACACCTTC | CASSPRGLDYGYTF
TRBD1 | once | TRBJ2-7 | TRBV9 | TGTGCCAGCAGCGTAGCTGGGGACAGTGCCTACGAGCAGTACTTC | CASSVAGDSAYEQYF
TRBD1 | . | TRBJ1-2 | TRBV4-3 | TGCGCCAGCAGCCAAGGACAGGGTGGGAACTATGGCTACACCTTC | CASSQGQGGNYGYTF
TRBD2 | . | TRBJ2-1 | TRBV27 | TGTGCCAGCAGTCCCCTGGGGGGGTTCGTGAGTGAGCAGTTCTTC | CASSPLGGFVSEQFF
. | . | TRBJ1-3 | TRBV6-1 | TGTGCCAGCAGTGAAGCATACATCCTCTCTGGAAACACCATATATTTT | CASSEAYILSGNTIYF
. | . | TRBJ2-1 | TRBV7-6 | TGTGCCAGCAGCACCAGGACGGGGAGCTCCTACAATGAGCAGTTCTTC | CASSTRTGSSYNEQFF
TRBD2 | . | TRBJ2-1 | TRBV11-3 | TGTGCCAGCAGCTCCGGGACTAGCGGCTCCTACAATGAGCAGTTCTTC | CASSSGTSGSYNEQFF
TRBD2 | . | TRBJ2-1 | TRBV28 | TGTGCCAGCAGTTTGGGCGGGAGGGCCCTCAATGAGCAGTTCTTC | CASSLGGRALNEQFF
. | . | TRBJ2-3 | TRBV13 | TGTGCCAGCAGCTTAGGGTTGGGGCCCAACACAGATACGCAGTATTTT | CASSLGLGPNTDTQYF
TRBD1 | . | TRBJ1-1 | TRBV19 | TGTGCCAGTAGTGAGGGACAGCCTCTGGAAGCTTTCTTT | CASSEGQPLEAFF
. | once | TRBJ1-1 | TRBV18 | TGTGCCAGCTCACCACAAATGGCAGGGACTAACACTGAAGCTTTCTTT | CASSPQMAGTNTEAFF
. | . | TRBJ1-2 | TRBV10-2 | TGCGCCAGCACGGAGGGCACTTATGGCTACACCTTC | CASTEGTYGYTF
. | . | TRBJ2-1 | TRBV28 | TGTGCCAGCCGCCTATACAATGAGCAGTTCTTC | CASRLYNEQFF
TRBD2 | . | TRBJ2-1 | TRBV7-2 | TGTGCCAGCAGCCGGGAGGACATCCTAAGCTCCTACAATGAGCAGTTCTTC | CASSREDILSSYNEQFF
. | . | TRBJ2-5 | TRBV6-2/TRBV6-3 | TGTGCCAGCAGTTACTTGACTGGCCAAGAGACCCAGTACTTC | CASSYLTGQETQYF
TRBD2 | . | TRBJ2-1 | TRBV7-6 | TGTGCCAGCAGCTTAGATGTAGCGTCCCGGACTAGCTCCTACAATGAGCAGTTCTTC | CASSLDVASRTSSYNEQFF
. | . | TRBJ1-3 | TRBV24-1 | TGTGCCACCAGTGATGCTACCAGGGGTGGAAACACCATATATTTT | CATSDATRGGNTIYF
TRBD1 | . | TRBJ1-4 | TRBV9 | TGTGCCAGCAGCGGCGGACAGGGGGCAACTAATGAAAAACTGTTTTTT | CASSGGQGATNEKLFF
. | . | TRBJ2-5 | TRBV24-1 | TGTGCCACCGCTCCCAAAGGGGCGGGGGAGACCCAGTACTTC | CATAPKGAGETQYF